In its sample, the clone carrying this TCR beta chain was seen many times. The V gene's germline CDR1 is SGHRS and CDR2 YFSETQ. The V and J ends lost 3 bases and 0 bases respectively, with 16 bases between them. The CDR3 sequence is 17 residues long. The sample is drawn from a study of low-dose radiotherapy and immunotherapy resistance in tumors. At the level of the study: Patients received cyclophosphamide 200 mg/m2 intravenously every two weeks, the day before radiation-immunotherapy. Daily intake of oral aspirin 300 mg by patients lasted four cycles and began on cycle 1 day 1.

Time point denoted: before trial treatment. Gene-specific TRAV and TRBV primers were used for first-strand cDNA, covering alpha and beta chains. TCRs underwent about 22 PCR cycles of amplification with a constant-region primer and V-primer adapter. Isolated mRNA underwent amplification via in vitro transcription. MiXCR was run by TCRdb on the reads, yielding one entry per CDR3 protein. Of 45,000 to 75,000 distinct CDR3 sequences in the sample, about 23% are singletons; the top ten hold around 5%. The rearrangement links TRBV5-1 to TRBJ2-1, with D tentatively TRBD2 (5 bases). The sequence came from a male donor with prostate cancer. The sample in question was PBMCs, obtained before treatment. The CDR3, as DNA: TGCGCCAGCAGCTACCGGAACAACGGGAACTCCTACAATGAGCAGTTCTTC. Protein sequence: CASSYRNNGNSYNEQFF. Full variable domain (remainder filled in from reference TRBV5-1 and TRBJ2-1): KAGVTQTPRYLIKTRGQQVTLSCSPISGHRSVSWYQQTPGQGLQFLFEYFSETQRNKGNFPGRFSGRQFSNSRSEMNVSTLELGDSALYLCASSYRNNGNSYNEQFFGPGTRLTVL.